Here is one T cell receptor (beta chain) with its context. Germline values: CDR1 SGHRS, CDR2 YFSETQ. The CDR3 is 13 residues long. Trimming took 4 bases from V and 12 from J, leaving 19 bases between them. The sample comes from a study of blood T cells in healthy people across ages. The use of a sample-barcoded 5' primer and a J-beta primer mix characterized a second PCR of roughly 6 to 11 cycles. Via MiXCR, TCRdb re-called the 5' RACE reads, giving one row per CDR3 protein. Seen here are around 990,000 distinct CDR3 sequences, 20% to 25% observed once, and the top ten hold less than 0.75%. The data also belong to a second study, concerning T cells of mothers and their children.

The sample taken for sequencing was blood. This receptor was identified in a girl under 10 years old in good health. The rearrangement joins TRBV5-1 to TRBJ1-1; no firm D call. In DNA, the CDR3 is TGCGCCAGCAGCCCAACAGTCTCCACCGACTCTTTCTTT. Translated: CASSPTVSTDSFF. Drawing the rest from reference TRBV5-1 and TRBJ1-1, the complete variable domain is KAGVTQTPRYLIKTRGQQVTLSCSPISGHRSVSWYQQTPGQGLQFLFEYFSETQRNKGNFPGRFSGRQFSNSRSEMNVSTLELGDSALYLCASSPTVSTDSFFGQGTRLTVV.